Listed here are 2 T cell receptor beta chains from one sample, sequenced in a study of post-analysis software for immune sequencing data. Study-level results: Roughly five TRBV segments were significantly more frequent in patients than in controls. TRBV5-6, TRBV5-1 and TRBV20-1 were among these segments.

The antigens of these receptors remain unknown. Unique molecular identifiers tagged the TCR beta cDNA libraries. In TCRdb, the PCR reads were re-called with MiXCR into one record per CDR3 protein. This sample has approximately 770,000 distinct CDR3 sequences; under 60% occur once, and the top ten carry roughly 5.2%. Sequencing was performed on blood. Source of these receptors: a girl aged 5-17 years with multiple sclerosis.

This clonotype was counted a few times. This rearrangement joins TRBV6-1 to TRBJ2-4; TRBD1 matches at 8 bases. In germline, CDR1 is MNHNS, CDR2 SASEGT. The CDR3 has 20 residues. The V and J ends lost 0 bases and 2 bases, in that order; junction bases with no gene match: 15. In nucleotides, the CDR3 is TGTGCCAGCAGTGAAGCCCAGGGGGCCCGTGGGCGGACGTCCAAAAACATTCAGTACTTC. Translated: CASSEAQGARGRTSKNIQYF.

The chain joins TRBV10-3 to TRBJ1-1; no definite D call. The CDR3 consists of 13 residues. The V end was cut by 1 base, the J end by 4 bases, with 7 bases between. Germline values: CDR1 ENHRY, CDR2 SYGVKD. CDR3 sequence: CAISELGLTEAFF. The CDR3 DNA follows: TGTGCCATCAGTGAGTTAGGGCTCACTGAAGCTTTCTTT.